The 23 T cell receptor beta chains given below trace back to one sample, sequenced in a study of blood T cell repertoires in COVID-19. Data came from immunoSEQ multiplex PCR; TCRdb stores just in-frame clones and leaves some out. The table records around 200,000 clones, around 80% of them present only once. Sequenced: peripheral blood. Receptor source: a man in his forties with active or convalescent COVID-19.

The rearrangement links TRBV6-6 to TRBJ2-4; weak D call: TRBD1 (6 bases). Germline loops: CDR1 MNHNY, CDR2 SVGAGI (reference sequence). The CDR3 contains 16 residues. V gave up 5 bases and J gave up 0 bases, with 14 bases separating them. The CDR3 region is CASSPRGTVAKNIQYF. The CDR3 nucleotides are TGTGCCAGCAGTCCAAGGGGGACGGTAGCCAAAAACATTCAGTACTTC.

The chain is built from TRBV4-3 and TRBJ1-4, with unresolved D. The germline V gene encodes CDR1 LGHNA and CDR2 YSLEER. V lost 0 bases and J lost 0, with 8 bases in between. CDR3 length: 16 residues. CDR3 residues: CASSQESAATNEKLFF. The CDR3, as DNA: TGCGCCAGCAGCCAAGAGTCCGCGGCAACTAATGAAAAACTGTTTTTT.

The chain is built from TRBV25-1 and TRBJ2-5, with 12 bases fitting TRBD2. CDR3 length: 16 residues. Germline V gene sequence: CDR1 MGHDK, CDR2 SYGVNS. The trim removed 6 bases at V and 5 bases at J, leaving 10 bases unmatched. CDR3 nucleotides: TGTGCCAGCAGATCCGGGACTAGCGGGCGGTGGGAGACCCAGTACTTC. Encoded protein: CASRSGTSGRWETQYF.

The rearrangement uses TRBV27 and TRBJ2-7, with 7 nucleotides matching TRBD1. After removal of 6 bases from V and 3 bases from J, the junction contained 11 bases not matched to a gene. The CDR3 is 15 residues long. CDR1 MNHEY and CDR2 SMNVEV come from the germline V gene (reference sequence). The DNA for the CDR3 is TGTGCCAGCAGCTTAGGGGCATCAGGGGGCTACGAGCAGTACTTC. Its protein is CASSLGASGGYEQYF.

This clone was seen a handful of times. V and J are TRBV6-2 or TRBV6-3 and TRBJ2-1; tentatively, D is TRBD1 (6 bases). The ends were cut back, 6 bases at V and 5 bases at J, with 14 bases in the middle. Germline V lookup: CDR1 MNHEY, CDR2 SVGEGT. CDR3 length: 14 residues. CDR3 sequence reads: CASSRDKPHNEQFF. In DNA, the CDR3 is TGTGCCAGCAGCCGGGACAAACCGCACAATGAGCAGTTCTTC.

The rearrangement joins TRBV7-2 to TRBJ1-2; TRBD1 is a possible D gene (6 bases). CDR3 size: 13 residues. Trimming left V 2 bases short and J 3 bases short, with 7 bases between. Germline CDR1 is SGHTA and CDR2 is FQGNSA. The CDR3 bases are TGTGCCAGCAGCTTACAGGGGTACTATGGCTACACCTTC. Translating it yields CASSLQGYYGYTF.

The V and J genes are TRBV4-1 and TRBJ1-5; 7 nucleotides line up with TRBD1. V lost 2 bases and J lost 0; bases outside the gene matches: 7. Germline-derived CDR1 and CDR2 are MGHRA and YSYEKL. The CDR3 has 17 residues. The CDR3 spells CASSQQQGTYSNQPQHF. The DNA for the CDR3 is TGCGCCAGCAGCCAACAACAGGGGACTTATAGCAATCAGCCCCAGCATTTT.

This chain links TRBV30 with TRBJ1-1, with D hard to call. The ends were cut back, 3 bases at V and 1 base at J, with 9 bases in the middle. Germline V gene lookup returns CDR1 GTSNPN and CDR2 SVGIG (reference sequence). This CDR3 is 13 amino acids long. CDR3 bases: TGTGCCTGGAGCAGATCACAGAACACTGAAGCTTTCTTT. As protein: CAWSRSQNTEAFF.

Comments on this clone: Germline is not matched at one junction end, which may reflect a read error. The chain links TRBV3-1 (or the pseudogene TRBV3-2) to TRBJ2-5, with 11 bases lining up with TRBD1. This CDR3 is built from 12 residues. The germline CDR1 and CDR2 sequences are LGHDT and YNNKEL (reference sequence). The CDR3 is CASSQRGTGGNF. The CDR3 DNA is TGTGCCAGCAGCCAAAGGGGGACAGGGGGAAACTTC.

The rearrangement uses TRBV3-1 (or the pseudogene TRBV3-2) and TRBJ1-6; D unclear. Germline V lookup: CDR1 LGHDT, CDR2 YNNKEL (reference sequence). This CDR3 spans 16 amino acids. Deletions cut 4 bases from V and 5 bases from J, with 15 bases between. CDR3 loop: CASSLSGPEDNSPLHF. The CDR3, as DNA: TGTGCCAGCAGCCTTTCGGGTCCGGAGGATAATTCACCCCTCCACTTT.

The CDR3 nucleotides are TGCGCCAGCAGCATAAGCAGGGGGCAGTCCTACGAGCAGTACTTC. It encodes CASSISRGQSYEQYF. The chain joins TRBV5-1 to TRBJ2-7; 8 nucleotides line up with TRBD1. The CDR3 has 15 amino acids. The J segment lost 1 base and the V segment lost 4 bases, leaving 7 bases of the junction unmatched. Germline assignment: CDR1 SGHRS and CDR2 YFSETQ.

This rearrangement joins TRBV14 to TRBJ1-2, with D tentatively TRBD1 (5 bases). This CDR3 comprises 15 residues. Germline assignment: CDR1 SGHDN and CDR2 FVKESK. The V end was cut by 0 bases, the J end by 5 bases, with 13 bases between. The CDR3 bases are TGTGCCAGCAGCCAAGATGTTAGGACATTTTATGGCTACACCTTC. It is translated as CASSQDVRTFYGYTF.

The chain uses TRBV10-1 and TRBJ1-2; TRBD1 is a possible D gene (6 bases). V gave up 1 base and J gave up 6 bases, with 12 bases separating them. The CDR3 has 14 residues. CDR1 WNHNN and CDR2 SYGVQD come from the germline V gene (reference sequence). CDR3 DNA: TGCGCCAGCAGTGAGTGGGGGCGGTGCGATGGCTACACCTTC. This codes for CASSEWGRCDGYTF.

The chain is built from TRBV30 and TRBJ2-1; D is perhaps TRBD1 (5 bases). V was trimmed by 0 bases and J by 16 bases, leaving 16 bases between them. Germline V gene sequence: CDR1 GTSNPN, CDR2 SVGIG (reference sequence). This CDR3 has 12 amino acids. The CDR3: CAWSVLDTDPFF. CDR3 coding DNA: TGTGCCTGGAGTGTCCTGGACACGGATCCCTTCTTC.

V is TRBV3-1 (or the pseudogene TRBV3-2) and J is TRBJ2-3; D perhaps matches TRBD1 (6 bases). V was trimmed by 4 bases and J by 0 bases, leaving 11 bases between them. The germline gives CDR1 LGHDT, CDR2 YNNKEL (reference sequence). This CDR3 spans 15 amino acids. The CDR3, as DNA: TGTGCCAGCAGCCCCTCAGGGGTAAGCACAGATACGCAGTATTTT. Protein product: CASSPSGVSTDTQYF.

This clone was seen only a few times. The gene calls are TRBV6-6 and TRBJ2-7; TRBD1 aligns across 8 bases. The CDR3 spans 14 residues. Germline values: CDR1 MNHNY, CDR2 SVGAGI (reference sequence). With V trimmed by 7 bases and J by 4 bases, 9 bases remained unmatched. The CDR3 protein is CASIPTGGGYEQYF. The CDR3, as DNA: TGTGCCAGCATTCCTACAGGGGGAGGTTACGAGCAGTACTTC.

The CDR3 bases are TGTGCCAGCAGTTTGCCCCAGAATGGCTACACCTTC. Amino acids: CASSLPQNGYTF. The J gene is TRBJ1-2, the V gene TRBV28; D ambiguous. Between the trimmed V and J ends, which lost 3 bases and 6 bases, there was a span of 8 bases. The CDR3 is 12 amino acids. The germline CDR1 and CDR2 sequences are MDHEN and SYDVKM.

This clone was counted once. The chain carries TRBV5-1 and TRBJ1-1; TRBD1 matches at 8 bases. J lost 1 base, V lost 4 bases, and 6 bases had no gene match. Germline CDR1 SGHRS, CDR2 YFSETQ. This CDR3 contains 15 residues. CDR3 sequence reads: CASSPGQAKNTEAFF. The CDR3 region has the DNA TGCGCCAGCAGCCCGGGACAGGCCAAGAACACTGAAGCTTTCTTT.

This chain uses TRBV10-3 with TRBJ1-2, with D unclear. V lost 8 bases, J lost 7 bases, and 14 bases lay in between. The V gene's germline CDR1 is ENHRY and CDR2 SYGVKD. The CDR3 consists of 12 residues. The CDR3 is CAIVGDSSGYTF. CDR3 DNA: TGTGCCATCGTCGGCGACTCAAGTGGCTACACCTTC.

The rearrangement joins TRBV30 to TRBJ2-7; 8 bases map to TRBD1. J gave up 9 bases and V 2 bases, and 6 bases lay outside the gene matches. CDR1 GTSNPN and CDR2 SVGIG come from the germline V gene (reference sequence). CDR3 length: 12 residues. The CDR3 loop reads CAWSTTGAMQYF. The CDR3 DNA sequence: TGTGCCTGGAGTACGACAGGGGCCATGCAGTACTTC.

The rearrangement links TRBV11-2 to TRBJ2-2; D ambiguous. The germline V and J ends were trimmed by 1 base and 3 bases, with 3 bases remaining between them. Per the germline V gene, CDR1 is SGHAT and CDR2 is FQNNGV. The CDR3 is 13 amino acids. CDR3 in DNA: TGTGCCAGCAGCTTAGGGCACACCGGGGAGCTGTTTTTT. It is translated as CASSLGHTGELFF.

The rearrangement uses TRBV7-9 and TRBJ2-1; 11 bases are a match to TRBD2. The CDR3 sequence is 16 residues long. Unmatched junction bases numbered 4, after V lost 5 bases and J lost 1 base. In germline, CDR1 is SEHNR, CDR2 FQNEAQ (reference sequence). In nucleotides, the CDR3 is TGTGCCAGCAGCCTACTAGCGGGGGTATCCTACAATGAGCAGTTCTTC. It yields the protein CASSLLAGVSYNEQFF.

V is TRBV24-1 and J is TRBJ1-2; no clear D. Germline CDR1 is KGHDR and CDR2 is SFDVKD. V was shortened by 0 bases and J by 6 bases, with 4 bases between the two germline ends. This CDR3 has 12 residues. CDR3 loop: CATSDLSDGYTF. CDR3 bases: TGTGCCACCAGTGATTTGAGCGATGGCTACACCTTC.